One sample yielded the 9 T cell receptor beta chains listed below, sequenced in a study of cytomegalovirus exposure and HLA in healthy donors. PCR primers comprised 60 Vbeta and 13 Jbeta primers. The table came from immunoSEQ multiplex PCR; TCRdb's copy has only in-frame clones and leaves some out. The sample has approximately 190,000 clones; around 80% are singletons. Sequenced sample: PBMCs. Receptors originate from a man aged 40-49 years in good health and CMV-seropositive.

The chain is built from TRBV30 and TRBJ2-7; D is undetermined. Trimming took 3 bases from V and 7 from J, leaving 13 bases between them. CDR1 and CDR2 (germline): GTSNPN, SVGIG (reference sequence). CDR3 length: 12 residues. DNA of the CDR3: TGTGCCTGGAGCGACCGGCGGTGGGAGCAGTACTTC. It specifies CAWSDRRWEQYF.

CDR3 in amino acids: CASSIDLSADTQYF. DNA for the CDR3: TGTGCCAGTAGTATAGATCTATCGGCAGATACGCAGTATTTT. J is TRBJ2-3 and V is TRBV19; D is uncertain. The germline V gene has CDR1 LNHDA and CDR2 SQIVND (reference sequence). The CDR3 loop spans 14 amino acids. The V and J ends lost 0 bases and 4 bases respectively, with 8 bases between them.

The chain links TRBV19 to TRBJ1-2; 12 bases line up with TRBD1. This CDR3 region has 14 residues. Germline CDR1 reads LNHDA; CDR2 reads SQIVND (reference sequence). With V trimmed by 5 bases and J by 6 bases, 4 bases remained unmatched. CDR3: CASSVGQGANGYTF. As DNA, the CDR3 is TGTGCCAGTAGTGTGGGACAGGGGGCTAATGGCTACACCTTC.

The V and J genes are TRBV30 and TRBJ1-2; D gene unclear. The CDR3 runs to 13 residues. Per the germline V gene, CDR1 is GTSNPN and CDR2 is SVGIG (reference sequence). Trimming removed 3 bases from V and 8 bases from J, with 16 bases in between. The CDR3 DNA is TGTGCCTGGAGCTCCTCCCTAACCCGGGGCTACACCTTC. Amino acids: CAWSSSLTRGYTF. The variable domain in full, with the rest retrieved from reference TRBV30 and TRBJ1-2, is SQTIHQWPATLVQPVGSPLSLECTVEGTSNPNLYWYRQAAGRGLQLLFYSVGIGQISSEVPQNLSASRPQDRQFILSSKKLLLSDSGFYLCAWSSSLTRGYTFGSGTRLTVV.

This clone was counted once. CDR3 residues: CASSPAGTGQETQYF. The CDR3, as DNA: TGTGCCAGCAGCCCGGCAGGGACAGGCCAAGAGACCCAGTACTTC. The chain has TRBV5-6 and TRBJ2-5, with 8 bases aligning to TRBD1. In germline, CDR1 is SGHDT, CDR2 YYEEEE. Trimming cost V 4 bases and J 1 base; bases outside gene matches: 6. The CDR3 is 15 residues long.

This rearrangement joins TRBV19 to TRBJ1-2; D is undetermined. Trimming took 5 bases from V and 5 from J, leaving 15 bases between them. The CDR3 is 14 amino acids. Germline assignment: CDR1 LNHDA and CDR2 SQIVND (reference sequence). The CDR3 reads CASSSFGVRYGYTF. CDR3 nucleotides: TGTGCCAGTAGTTCTTTCGGGGTACGTTATGGCTACACCTTC. Supplemented by reference TRBV19 and TRBJ1-2, the full variable domain reads DGGITQSPKYLFRKEGQNVTLSCEQNLNHDAMYWYRQDPGQGLRLIYYSQIVNDFQKGDIAEGYSVSREKKESFPLTVTSAQKNPTAFYLCASSSFGVRYGYTFGSGTRLTVV.

The chain recombines TRBV5-8 with TRBJ2-5, with 7 nucleotides matching TRBD2. From germline, CDR1 is SGHTS and CDR2 YDEGEE. This CDR3 is built from 11 residues. V was pared by 2 bases and J by 14 bases, with 6 bases of the junction left unmatched. The CDR3 bases are TGTGCCAGCAGCTTAGCGGGATCCTTATACTTC. Encoded protein: CASSLAGSLYF.

The rearrangement links TRBV27 to TRBJ1-2; 10 nucleotides line up with TRBD1. The V segment lost 6 bases and the J segment 5 bases; nucleotides outside the gene matches: 9. Germline loops: CDR1 MNHEY, CDR2 SMNVEV (reference sequence). The CDR3 is made up of 15 amino acids. The CDR3 is CASRARGQGFYGYTF. DNA for the CDR3: TGTGCCAGCAGGGCCCGGGGACAGGGGTTTTATGGCTACACCTTC.

This rearrangement joins TRBV5-1 to TRBJ1-4; D is ambiguous. V was trimmed by 1 base and J by 5 bases, leaving 15 bases between them. This CDR3 has 16 amino acids. CDR1 SGHRS and CDR2 YFSETQ come from the germline V gene. This CDR3 is CASSLIIRGRNEKLFF. DNA for the CDR3: TGCGCCAGCAGCTTGATAATCAGAGGGCGAAATGAAAAACTGTTTTTT.